The clone carrying this T cell receptor (beta chain) was found many times. MiXCR, applied by TCRdb to the PCR reads, yields one record per CDR3 protein. The sample has around 460,000 distinct CDR3 sequences, over 20% seen once. CDR3 size: 16 residues. The germline V gene has CDR1 SGHDT and CDR2 YYEEEE. V lost 0 bases and J lost 0, with 12 bases in between. The data belong to a study of molecular identifiers for immune sequencing clone quantification. This TCR came from a human donor in good health. Some libraries in this study had Jurkat cell RNA spiked in. The rearrangement joins TRBV5-6 to TRBJ1-1, with D uncertain. The sequenced material came from naive CD8+ T cells from blood, with Jurkat cell RNA spiked in. Documented subset: FACS-sorted CD8+CD4-CCR7+CD45RA+ naive T cells. Written as DNA, the CDR3 is TGTGCCAGCAGCTTGGGAAGGATTGGAATGAACACTGAAGCTTTCTTT. This encodes CASSLGRIGMNTEAFF.